This TCR beta chain was recovered during a study of T cell repertoires in cytomegalovirus infection. At the level of the study: Carrying CMV and the relevant HLA type showed in public TCR beta signatures. General study points: Summed frequency of shared TCR beta families picked out CMV carriers who also had the relevant HLA. Clonotype analysis showed dominance of the ex vivo response by HLA-C-restricted CMV-specific TCR beta clonotypes.

TCRdb reprocessed the reads via MiXCR and lists one record per CDR3 protein. The sample lists a few hundred thousand distinct CDR3 sequences; 9.5% were seen once. CDR3 length: 15 residues. Trimming removed 0 bases at V and 0 bases at J, with 8 bases between. The germline V gene has CDR1 MGHRA and CDR2 YSYEKL. This clonotype appeared a few times. Its target is unknown. The V call is TRBV4-1, the J call TRBJ1-1, with unresolved D. Input material: PBMCs. This TCR came from a human donor in good health (CMV status not recorded). Some clones in this sample may be carry-over from other donors' samples. The CDR3 bases are TGCGCCAGCAGCCAAGAAGCAGCCCTGAACACTGAAGCTTTCTTT. This encodes CASSQEAALNTEAFF.